The 3 T cell receptor beta chains presented below share a single source sample, sequenced in a study of regulatory T cells in long-lasting Graves disease. CDR3 regions were amplified by Arm-PCR using iRepertoire HTBI primers to build TCR beta libraries. TCRdb recomputed calls from the multiplex PCR reads with MiXCR, one row per CDR3 protein. The data contain around 250,000 distinct CDR3 sequences, about 19% of them singletons. The time point: newly diagnosed GD, antithyroid drugs for less than 3 months. TCR sequences were obtained from RNA taken from PBMCs. The sequencing here drew on peripheral blood mononuclear cells (PBMCs), taken at new diagnosis, from a patient treated with antithyroid drugs. The source of these receptors is a female donor with Graves disease.

This clonotype was picked up many times. Here the CDR3 DNA reads TGTGCCAGCAGTCTTAGCGGGGGGGGCGCAGATACGCAGTATTTT. Translation: CASSLSGGGADTQYF. The rearrangement links TRBV6-1 to TRBJ2-3, with TRBD2 matching 11 bases. CDR1 and CDR2 from the germline V gene are MNHNS and SASEGT. V was clipped by 5 bases and J by 4 bases; unmatched bases: 5. CDR3 length: 15 amino acids.

The chain carries TRBV5-1 and TRBJ2-3; 9 bases align to TRBD2. Germline CDR1 is SGHRS and CDR2 is YFSETQ. J gave up 2 bases and V 1 base, and 5 bases lay outside the gene matches. CDR3 size: 16 residues. This CDR3 is CASSLTTSGATDTQYF. The CDR3 DNA is TGCGCCAGCAGCTTGACGACTAGCGGAGCCACAGATACGCAGTATTTT.

With regard to this clonotype: A far more abundant clone sits one base away, making this likely a read error. The rearrangement links TRBV7-3 to TRBJ2-5; TRBD2 might be the D (5 bases). With the DNA end fitting TRBJ2-3 better, the J assignment may be wrong. Germline values: CDR1 SGHTA, CDR2 FQGTGA. This CDR3 region has 14 residues. This chain's CDR3 is CASSLRGPLDAQYF. The CDR3 DNA reads TGTGCCAGCAGCTTAAGAGGGCCTCTGGATGCGCAGTATTTT.